The clone carrying this T cell receptor beta chain was picked up a small number of times. In the authors' workflow: Scientists estimated how many nucleated cells there were by amplifying reference gene primers. TCRdb's copy holds only in-frame clones and misses some; the assay was immunoSEQ multiplex PCR. Clone size and V and J calls were adopted from that table, with D and trimming inferred from the DNA. The data contain around 200,000 clones, about 83% of them singletons. The CDR3 consists of 15 residues. V gave up 3 bases and J gave up 9 bases; unmatched junction bases: 8. CDR1 and CDR2 from the germline V gene are LNHDA and SQIVND (reference sequence). The sample originates from a study of blood T cell repertoires in COVID-19. Across the study: Spain, Italy and the United States supplied samples that represented acute and convalescent COVID-19. The cDNA or gDNA used as material had been derived from T cells, B-cell-depleted T cells, or PBMCs.

The sequence was obtained from a man in his forties with active or convalescent COVID-19. The chain combines TRBV19 with TRBJ2-1, with 10 bases lining up with TRBD2. Material for sequencing was peripheral blood. CDR3 sequence reads: CASSMSTSGITEQFF. In nucleotides, the CDR3 is TGTGCCAGTAGTATGTCAACTAGCGGGATTACTGAGCAGTTCTTC. Combining the CDR3 with reference TRBV19 and TRBJ2-1 gives the whole variable domain DGGITQSPKYLFRKEGQNVTLSCEQNLNHDAMYWYRQDPGQGLRLIYYSQIVNDFQKGDIAEGYSVSREKKESFPLTVTSAQKNPTAFYLCASSMSTSGITEQFFGPGTRLTVL.